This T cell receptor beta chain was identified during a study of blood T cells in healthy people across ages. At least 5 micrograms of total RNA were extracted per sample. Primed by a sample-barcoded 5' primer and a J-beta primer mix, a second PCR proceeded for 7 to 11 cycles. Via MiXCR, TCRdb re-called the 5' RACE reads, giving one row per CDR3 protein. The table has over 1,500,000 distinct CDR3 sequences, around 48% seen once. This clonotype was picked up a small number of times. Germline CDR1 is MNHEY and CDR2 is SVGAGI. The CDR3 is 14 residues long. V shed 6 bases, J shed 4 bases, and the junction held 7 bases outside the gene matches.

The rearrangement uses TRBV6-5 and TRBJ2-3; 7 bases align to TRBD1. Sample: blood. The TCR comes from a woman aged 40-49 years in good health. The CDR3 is CASSHDRVADTQYF. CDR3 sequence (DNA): TGTGCCAGCAGCCACGACAGGGTGGCAGATACGCAGTATTTT.